The entry that follows covers one T cell receptor (beta chain) sequence. Method: immunoSEQ multiplex PCR; TCRdb's copy keeps in-frame clones and lacks some. The sample lists 25,000 to 35,000 clones, 75% to 90% occurring once. The data belong to a study of blood T cell repertoires in COVID-19. What was sequenced was peripheral blood. The clonotype originates from a human donor in a cohort sampled during active COVID-19.

The CDR3 sequence: CSVTPGQAYEQYF. The CDR3 bases are TGCAGCGTTACGCCGGGACAGGCCTACGAGCAGTACTTC. This chain links TRBV29-1 with TRBJ2-7; 8 nucleotides align to TRBD1. This CDR3 comprises 13 residues. The germline V gene encodes CDR1 SQVTM and CDR2 ANQGSEA. V shed 5 bases and J 2 bases; nucleotides not matched to a gene: 5.